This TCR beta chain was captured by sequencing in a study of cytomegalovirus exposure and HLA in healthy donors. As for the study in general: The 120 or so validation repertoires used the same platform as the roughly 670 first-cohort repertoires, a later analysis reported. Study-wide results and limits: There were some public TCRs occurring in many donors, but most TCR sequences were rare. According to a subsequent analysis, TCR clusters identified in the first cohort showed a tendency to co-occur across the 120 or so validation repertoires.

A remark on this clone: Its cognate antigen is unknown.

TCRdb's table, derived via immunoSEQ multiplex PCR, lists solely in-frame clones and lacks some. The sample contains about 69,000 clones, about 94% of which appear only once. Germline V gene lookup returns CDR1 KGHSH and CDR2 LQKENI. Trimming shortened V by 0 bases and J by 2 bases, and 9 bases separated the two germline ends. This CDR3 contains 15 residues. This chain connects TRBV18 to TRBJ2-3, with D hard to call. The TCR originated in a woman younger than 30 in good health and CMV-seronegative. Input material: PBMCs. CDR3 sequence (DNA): TGTGCCAGCTCACCACCCACACATAACACAGATACGCAGTATTTT. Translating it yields CASSPPTHNTDTQYF.